The 25 T cell receptor beta chains presented below share a single source sample, sequenced in a study of cytotoxic CD8 clonotypes in ibrutinib-treated CLL. Assay: immunoSEQ multiplex PCR; the TCRdb copy retains only in-frame clones and omits some. The data show roughly 330,000 clones, 60% to 80% seen once. The specimen was PBMCs, collected after 36 months of ibrutinib treatment. Source of these receptors: a human donor with chronic lymphocytic leukemia.

V gene TRBV7-2 combines with J gene TRBJ1-2; 7 positions agree with TRBD1. Looked up from germline, CDR1 is SGHTA and CDR2 is FQGNSA. The junction had 10 bases not matched to a gene; V was cut back by 6 bases and J by 3 bases. The CDR3 covers 15 residues. The CDR3 sequence is CASSRRQGVDYGYTF. In nucleotides, the CDR3 is TGTGCCAGCAGTCGAAGACAGGGCGTGGACTATGGCTACACCTTC.

This clone was found a few times. The chain joins TRBV7-8 to TRBJ2-3; 9 bases fit TRBD1. The CDR3 loop spans 11 amino acids. The junction had 3 bases not matched to a gene; V was cut back by 3 bases and J by 14 bases. Per germline, CDR1 SGHVS and CDR2 FQNEAQ. The CDR3 DNA follows: TGTGCCAGCAGCTTCGACAGGGGGTGGTATTTT. This codes for CASSFDRGWYF.

The chain links TRBV7-2 to TRBJ2-7, with unresolved D. V shed 4 bases and J shed 2 bases, with 9 bases lying between them. The CDR3 contains 13 residues. The germline CDR1 and CDR2 sequences are SGHTA and FQGNSA. Here the CDR3 DNA reads TGTGCCAGCAGCTACGGTTTTCCCTACGAGCAGTACTTC. It encodes CASSYGFPYEQYF.

This clone was detected once. This chain joins TRBV7-9 and TRBJ2-3; D remains unclear. Germline V gene lookup returns CDR1 SEHNR and CDR2 FQNEAQ (reference sequence). There are 13 residues in the CDR3. V lost 4 bases and J lost 5, with 10 bases in between. This CDR3 reads CASSYRRQDTQYF. CDR3 DNA: TGTGCCAGCAGCTATCGACGACAAGATACGCAGTATTTT.

The V and J genes are TRBV4-1 and TRBJ2-7, with 7 bases matching TRBD2. V was clipped by 3 bases and J by 5 bases; unmatched bases: 10. Looked up from germline, CDR1 is MGHRA and CDR2 is YSYEKL. The CDR3 is made up of 15 amino acids. CDR3 sequence reads: CASSQMTAGLDEQYF. The DNA of the CDR3 is TGCGCCAGCAGCCAGATGACAGCGGGACTCGACGAGCAGTACTTC.

This clone was counted a few times. The rearrangement links TRBV9 to TRBJ2-7, with TRBD2 matching 7 bases. Germline V gene lookup returns CDR1 SGDLS and CDR2 YYNGEE. The length of the CDR3 is 14 residues. V lost 4 bases to trimming and J lost 3 bases; unmatched junction nucleotides: 7. CDR3 DNA sequence: TGTGCCAGCAGCCCCCGGGAGGTATACTACGAGCAGTACTTC. Translation: CASSPREVYYEQYF.

The J gene is TRBJ1-2, the V gene TRBV10-3; 7 bases agree with TRBD1. Trimming removed 5 bases from V and 4 bases from J; junction bases left unmatched: 1. CDR1 and CDR2 from the germline V gene are ENHRY and SYGVKD. CDR3 length equals 12 residues. CDR3 nucleotides: TGTGCCATCAGTAGGGACAGCTATGGCTACACCTTC. Residues: CAISRDSYGYTF.

The chain combines TRBV6-1 with TRBJ2-7; 10 positions match TRBD1. The CDR3 contains 15 residues. From germline, CDR1 is MNHNS and CDR2 SASEGT. The trim removed 3 bases at V and 3 bases at J, leaving 5 bases unmatched. The DNA of the CDR3 is TGTGCCAGCAGTGACCGGGACAGGGGTCTCTACGAGCAGTACTTC. Its translation: CASSDRDRGLYEQYF.

The gene calls are TRBV6-1 and TRBJ2-5; D may be TRBD1 (5 bases). Trimming stripped 0 bases from V and 11 bases from J, with 16 bases between. CDR1 is MNHNS, CDR2 SASEGT, per germline. The length of the CDR3 is 14 residues. CDR3 loop: CASSEAFRQPQQYF. Here the CDR3 DNA reads TGTGCCAGCAGTGAAGCGTTTAGACAGCCACAACAGTACTTC.

The chain joins TRBV25-1 to TRBJ2-5; TRBD2 matches 8 bases. The CDR3 consists of 11 residues. Germline V lookup: CDR1 MGHDK, CDR2 SYGVNS. The V gene end was trimmed by 11 bases and the J gene end by 8 bases; junction bases not matched to a gene: 7. CDR3 in DNA: TGTGCCGTCTCCGGGGGGGAAACCCAGTACTTC. It specifies CAVSGGETQYF.

J is TRBJ2-1 and V is TRBV11-2; D call uncertain. The CDR3 has 14 residues. Germline CDR1 reads SGHAT; CDR2 reads FQNNGV. V lost 6 bases to trimming and J lost 0 bases, with 9 bases between them. The CDR3 bases are TGTGCCAGCAGTGGCGCTAGCTCCTACAATGAGCAGTTCTTC. Encoded protein: CASSGASSYNEQFF.

CDR3 bases: TGTGCCAGCAGTGTTAACAATGACATTCAGTACTTC. This translates into CASSVNNDIQYF. The V gene is TRBV25-1, the J gene TRBJ2-4; D gene uncertain. CDR3 length equals 12 residues. Trimming took off 4 bases at V and 8 bases at J, with 9 bases between the two ends. Germline loops: CDR1 MGHDK, CDR2 SYGVNS.

This clone has only one observation. The chain combines TRBV6-6 with TRBJ2-1, with 10 bases fitting TRBD2. The V and J ends lost 2 bases and 5 bases, in that order; junction bases with no gene match: 3. Germline V lookup: CDR1 MNHNY, CDR2 SVGAGI (reference sequence). This CDR3 spans 15 amino acids. As DNA, the CDR3 is TGTGCCAGCAGTTACAAGCGGGAGGGGGACAATGAGCAGTTCTTC. Protein product: CASSYKREGDNEQFF.

This clone occurred a few times. The chain combines TRBV5-4 with TRBJ2-7; 8 bases agree with TRBD2. The CDR3 spans 16 residues. Trimming took 4 bases from V and 5 from J; bases not matched to a gene: 14. Germline CDR1 reads SGHNT; CDR2 reads YYREEE (reference sequence). The CDR3 DNA follows: TGTGCCAGCAGCAGAATACTGGCGGGGGGATATCACGAGCAGTACTTC. It yields the protein CASSRILAGGYHEQYF.

V gene TRBV29-1 combines with J gene TRBJ1-2; no clear D. V lost 5 bases and J lost 1, with 11 bases in between. CDR3 length equals 13 residues. Germline V gene sequence: CDR1 SQVTM, CDR2 ANQGSEA. The chain's CDR3 is CSVLAEYNYGYTF. CDR3 sequence (DNA): TGCAGCGTTCTGGCCGAATATAACTATGGCTACACCTTC.

The chain joins TRBV5-1 to TRBJ2-3; 7 bases match TRBD1. This CDR3 is built from 18 residues. V was clipped by 4 bases and J by 6 bases; unmatched bases: 20. Germline V gene lookup returns CDR1 SGHRS and CDR2 YFSETQ. CDR3 residues: CASSGTKYRDRSTDTQYF. The CDR3 region has the DNA TGCGCCAGCAGCGGGACGAAGTACCGGGACAGATCCACGGATACGCAGTATTTT. Looking up the rest from reference TRBV5-1 and TRBJ2-3 gives the full variable domain: KAGVTQTPRYLIKTRGQQVTLSCSPISGHRSVSWYQQTPGQGLQFLFEYFSETQRNKGNFPGRFSGRQFSNSRSEMNVSTLELGDSALYLCASSGTKYRDRSTDTQYFGPGTRLTVL.

The chain has TRBV7-2 and TRBJ2-7; the D call may be TRBD1 or TRBD2 (5 bases each). With 0 bases removed from V and 1 base from J, the gap between germline ends came to 10 bases. Per the germline V gene, CDR1 is SGHTA and CDR2 is FQGNSA. CDR3 length: 15 residues. The CDR3 protein is CASSLAGEGSYEQYF. DNA for the CDR3: TGTGCCAGCAGCTTAGCGGGAGAGGGGTCCTACGAGCAGTACTTC. Complete variable domain (other parts from reference TRBV7-2 and TRBJ2-7): GAGVSQSPSNKVTEKGKDVELRCDPISGHTALYWYRQSLGQGLEFLIYFQGNSAPDKSGLPSDRFSAERTGGSVSTLTIQRTQQEDSAVYLCASSLAGEGSYEQYFGPGTRLTVT.

The table lists this clone with a few counts. J is TRBJ1-5 and V is TRBV2; D is undetermined. The CDR3 runs 14 residues. V was shortened by 1 base and J by 5 bases, with 9 bases between the two germline ends. Germline CDR1 and CDR2: SNHLY and FYNNEI. CDR3 loop: CASSEVSRDQPQHF. The DNA for the CDR3 is TGTGCCAGCAGTGAAGTGAGTAGGGATCAGCCCCAGCATTTT.

The count of this clone is one. This chain links TRBV10-3 with TRBJ2-7; 9 bases agree with TRBD1. Germline-derived CDR1 and CDR2 are ENHRY and SYGVKD. Trimming removed 2 bases from V and 2 bases from J; junction bases left unmatched: 10. CDR3 length: 17 amino acids. The CDR3 loop is CAISEPRAGTGTYEQYF. CDR3 bases: TGTGCCATCAGTGAGCCACGGGCCGGGACAGGGACCTACGAGCAGTACTTC.

This clone occurred once. The gene calls are TRBV6-5 and TRBJ1-2, with a weak D call TRBD1 (6 bases). The V gene's germline CDR1 is MNHEY and CDR2 SVGAGI. V was clipped by 6 bases and J by 4 bases, with 12 bases between them. The CDR3 length is 13 residues. CDR3 nucleotide sequence: TGTGCCAGCAGGACCAGGGGAGGCTATGGCTACACCTTC. Its translation is CASRTRGGYGYTF.

J is TRBJ2-2 and V is TRBV12-5, with unresolved D. V lost 3 bases, J lost 0 bases, and 11 bases lay in between. Germline CDR1 reads LGHNT; CDR2 reads FRNRAP. The CDR3 is 16 residues long. The DNA for the CDR3 is TGTGCTAGTGGTTTAGATGGCATAACGAACACCGGGGAGCTGTTTTTT. It yields the protein CASGLDGITNTGELFF.

This clone was counted between two and nine times. The gene calls are TRBV5-1 and TRBJ1-1; 8 bases fit TRBD1. Germline loops: CDR1 SGHRS, CDR2 YFSETQ. Trimming at V came to 7 bases and at J to 1 base, leaving 6 bases not matched to a gene. This CDR3 contains 14 residues. The CDR3 reads CASVSGTGNTEAFF. The CDR3 DNA reads as TGCGCCAGCGTCTCCGGGACAGGGAACACTGAAGCTTTCTTT.

The chain employs TRBV4-3 and TRBJ2-2; perhaps TRBD2 as D (5 bases). Looked up from germline, CDR1 is LGHNA and CDR2 is YSLEER. The CDR3 contains 15 residues. The V gene lost 1 base and the J gene lost 3 bases, with 9 bases spanning the gap. The CDR3 loop reads CASSQGGLHTGELFF. CDR3 nucleotides: TGCGCCAGCAGCCAAGGCGGGCTTCACACCGGGGAGCTGTTTTTT.

This clone was observed a few times. The rearrangement joins TRBV20-1 to TRBJ2-5, with D hard to call. Germline CDR1 reads DFQATT; CDR2 reads SNEGSKA (reference sequence). The CDR3 runs to 11 residues. With 5 bases removed from V and 5 bases from J, the gap between germline ends came to 9 bases. CDR3 in DNA: TGCAGTGCTCTACTAAGGGAGACCCAGTACTTC. Translating it yields CSALLRETQYF.

The chain combines TRBV7-9 with TRBJ2-1; D is unclear. Germline CDR1 SEHNR, CDR2 FQNEAQ (reference sequence). Trimming stripped 0 bases from V and 7 bases from J, with 16 bases between. CDR3 length: 16 amino acids. CDR3 amino acids: CASSLATGPRGNEQFF. In DNA, the CDR3 is TGTGCCAGCAGCTTAGCAACCGGGCCCCGTGGTAATGAGCAGTTCTTC.